This paragraph covers one T cell receptor (beta chain) sequence. Which antigen it targets is not known. It has no much larger one-base neighbor in the sample; base qualities were not kept. This entry comes from a study of PD-1 blockade in mismatch repair-deficient tumors (TCRdb year 2017). Regarding the study in general: Between late 2013 and 2016, the trial enrolled 80 to 95 consecutive patients with roughly twelve types of mismatch repair-deficient cancer, all of whom had received prior treatment and were progressing. Deep sequencing of TCR CDR3 regions was used to track tumor-associated T cell clones in peripheral blood of patients responding to PD-1 blockade.

Based on the germline V gene, the CDR1 and CDR2 sequences are LGHNT and FRNRAP. From cysteine to phenylalanine, the CDR3 is 15 amino acids long. Only the CDR3 DNA is retained, 45 bases long and in frame from the first base. The trim is 3 bases for V and 3 bases for J, with a gap of 14 bases between the germline ends. Libraries were constructed by the immunoSEQ multiplex PCR assay. TCRdb holds this immuneACCESS table with in-frame rearrangements only. Some clones are missing; in checked studies, unresolved V genes explain under half, and the rest has no known cause. The sample has more than 40,000 clones on record, over 65% of them singletons. In total, the top ten clones hold 3% to 3.5% of the sample. For each enrolled patient, mismatch repair deficiency was established using either polymerase chain reaction or immunohistochemistry. TCR sequencing was performed for a few patients who responded to pembrolizumab therapy. In the phase II trial, pembrolizumab PD-1 blockade was tested prospectively in advanced mismatch repair-deficient cancers, no matter which tissue of origin the cancers came from. Peripheral blood T cell samples were serially collected before and at multiple times after PD-1 blockade was started. Blood sampling time points were reported as weeks after the first dose of pembrolizumab.

Beyond this particular receptor, the publication reports: After pembrolizumab, tumor-resident clones, which were often undetectable in blood before treatment, expanded rapidly and then contracted, generally ahead of radiologic responses.

The sequence links TRBV12-5 to TRBJ1-1; a weak D assignment points to TRBD1 (5 bases agree). The TCR originated in an adult with mismatch repair-deficient cancer. Specimen: peripheral blood, collected 4 weeks after starting pembrolizumab. CDR3 sequence: CASGFLVDTHTEAFF. The DNA reads as follows: TGTGCTAGTGGTTTCCTGGTGGACACCCACACTGAAGCTTTCTTT.